Reported below is one T cell receptor (beta chain). The antigen is unknown. TCRdb reprocessed the 5' RACE reads with MiXCR, giving one entry per CDR3 protein. The sample lists about 470,000 distinct CDR3 sequences; 15% to 20% were seen once. CDR3 length equals 17 residues. Germline lookup yields CDR1 SQVTM and CDR2 ANQGSEA. V gave up 6 bases and J gave up 2 bases, with 20 bases separating them. This record belongs to a study of T-cell memory formation after mild COVID-19. Background on the study: Clusters of TCRs were largely donor specific.

Whole-study results and caveats: Day 15 to 85 contracting clones showed balanced CD4/CD8; day 15 to 37 expanders favored CD4+. Second-wave clones reaching peak frequency on day 37 lacked confirmed SARS-CoV-2 specificity. Some responding clones appeared in pre-infection memory, suggesting cross-reactive memory joined.

This clonotype was obtained from an adult woman who had mild COVID-19 (a few samples of this study predate the infection). Cell type and time point are not known. Specimen: PBMCs or a T cell subset sorted from them (not recorded which). The chain carries TRBV29-1 and TRBJ2-6; D unclear. CDR3 DNA: TGCAGCGTCAAGGTTATTGACGGCAACGCTGGGGCCAACGTCCTGACTTTC. Protein product: CSVKVIDGNAGANVLTF.